This TCR beta chain was captured by sequencing in a study of Ad26.COV2.S vaccination and SARS-CoV-2 variants. Background on the study: Ad26.COV2.S shots went into the muscle once or twice, 56 days apart. Study-level points and caveats: Substantial response breadth was reportedly seen for spike-specific CD8+ and CD4+ T cells after vaccination.

Treatment reported: about 20 received Ad26.COV2.S at low or high dose, single or two shots; 5 received placebo; per-sample allocation not given. All samples were drawn on day 63, counting from the first vaccine or placebo injection. What was given as vaccine was an Ad26 vector encoding Wuhan-strain SARS-CoV-2 spike. As for this clone: Its antigen is not identified.

Clones were read by immunoSEQ multiplex PCR, and TCRdb kept only the in-frame ones, dropping some. The table lists 200,000 to 250,000 clones, 85% to 90% of them singletons. The CDR3 extends over 15 amino acids. Germline V CDR1 and CDR2: SGHKS, YYEKEE (reference sequence). Trimming cost V 1 base and J 6 bases, with 11 bases left between them. The V call is TRBV5-5, the J call TRBJ1-6; D gene ambiguous. The sample in question was peripheral blood, obtained in a trial of Ad26.COV2.S vaccine versus placebo. This clonotype was sampled from a person aged 18-65 years who received the Ad26.COV2.S COVID-19 vaccine or a placebo. CDR3 amino acids: CASSLSAPLNSPLHF. DNA for the CDR3: TGTGCCAGCAGCTTGAGTGCACCTCTTAATTCACCCCTCCACTTT. The full variable domain, in which reference TRBV5-5 and TRBJ1-6 provide the parts outside the CDR3, is DAGVTQSPTHLIKTRGQQVTLRCSPISGHKSVSWYQQVLGQGPQFIFQYYEKEERGRGNFPDRFSARQFPNYSSELNVNALLLGDSALYLCASSLSAPLNSPLHFGNGTRLTVT.